Sequencing of this TCR beta chain was carried out in a study of T cell responses to AZD1222 COVID-19 vaccine. Across the study: Combined were second doses at about 4 or about 12 weeks. Study-wide results and limits: Donor demographics were predominantly white British with a female majority; clonal diversity may be underestimated.

Assay: immunoSEQ multiplex PCR; the TCRdb copy retains only in-frame clones and omits some. Of about 54,000 clones detected, more than 70% appear once; the ten largest clones hold around 2%. The CDR3 is 13 residues long. The germline V gene encodes CDR1 SGHAT and CDR2 FQNNGV. V dropped 4 bases and J dropped 7 bases, with 12 bases sitting between them. To note about this clone: Its antigen remains unknown.

This receptor was identified in an adult in good health. Sequences were derived from peripheral blood, sampled on day 0 of AZD1222 vaccination. The chain recombines TRBV11-2 with TRBJ2-3; D ambiguous. The CDR3 DNA sequence: TGTGCCAGCAGCTCCATCAGAGCCTATACGCAGTATTTT. It is translated as CASSSIRAYTQYF.